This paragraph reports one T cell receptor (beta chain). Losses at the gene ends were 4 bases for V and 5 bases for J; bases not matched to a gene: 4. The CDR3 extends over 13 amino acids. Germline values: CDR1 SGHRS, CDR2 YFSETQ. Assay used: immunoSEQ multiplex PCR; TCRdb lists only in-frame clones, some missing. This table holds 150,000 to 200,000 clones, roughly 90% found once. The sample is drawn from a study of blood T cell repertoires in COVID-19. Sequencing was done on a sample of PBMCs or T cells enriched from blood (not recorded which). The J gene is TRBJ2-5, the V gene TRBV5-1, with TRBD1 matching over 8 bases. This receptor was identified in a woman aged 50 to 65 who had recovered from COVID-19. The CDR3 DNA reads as TGCGCCAGCAGCCCTACAGGGGGTGAGACCCAGTACTTC. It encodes CASSPTGGETQYF.